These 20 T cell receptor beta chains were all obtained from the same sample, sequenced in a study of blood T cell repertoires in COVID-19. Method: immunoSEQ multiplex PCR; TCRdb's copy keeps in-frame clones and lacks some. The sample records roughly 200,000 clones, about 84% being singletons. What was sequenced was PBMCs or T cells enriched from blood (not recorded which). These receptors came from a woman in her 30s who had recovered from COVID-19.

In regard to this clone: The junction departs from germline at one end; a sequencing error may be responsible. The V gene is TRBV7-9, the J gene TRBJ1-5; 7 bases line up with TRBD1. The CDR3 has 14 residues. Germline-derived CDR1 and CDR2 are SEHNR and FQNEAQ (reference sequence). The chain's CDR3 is CASSPGTAGQLQHF. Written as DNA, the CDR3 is TGTGCCAGCAGCCCGGGGACAGCAGGTCAGCTCCAGCATTTT.

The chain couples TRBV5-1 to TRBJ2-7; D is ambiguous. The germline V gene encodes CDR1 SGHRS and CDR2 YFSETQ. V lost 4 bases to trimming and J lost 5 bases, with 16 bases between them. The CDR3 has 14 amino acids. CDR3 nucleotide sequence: TGCGCCAGCAGCCCCCTTAATTCGGTGAACGAGCAGTACTTC. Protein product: CASSPLNSVNEQYF.

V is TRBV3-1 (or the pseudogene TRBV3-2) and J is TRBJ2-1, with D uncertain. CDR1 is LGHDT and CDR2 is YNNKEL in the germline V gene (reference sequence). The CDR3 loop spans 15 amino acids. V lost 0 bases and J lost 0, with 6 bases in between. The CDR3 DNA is TGTGCCAGCAGCCAAGAAACTGTCTCCTACAATGAGCAGTTCTTC. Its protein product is CASSQETVSYNEQFF.

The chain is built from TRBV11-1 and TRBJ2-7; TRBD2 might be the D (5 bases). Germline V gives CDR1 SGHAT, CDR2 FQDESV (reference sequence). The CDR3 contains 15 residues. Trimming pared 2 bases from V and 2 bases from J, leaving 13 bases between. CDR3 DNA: TGTGCCAGCAGCTTACGGCGGGCCGAAACCTACGAGCAGTACTTC. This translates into CASSLRRAETYEQYF. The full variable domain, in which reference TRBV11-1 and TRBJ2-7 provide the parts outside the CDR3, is EAEVAQSPRYKITEKSQAVAFWCDPISGHATLYWYRQILGQGPELLVQFQDESVVDDSQLPKDRFSAERLKGVDSTLKIQPAELGDSAMYLCASSLRRAETYEQYFGPGTRLTVT.

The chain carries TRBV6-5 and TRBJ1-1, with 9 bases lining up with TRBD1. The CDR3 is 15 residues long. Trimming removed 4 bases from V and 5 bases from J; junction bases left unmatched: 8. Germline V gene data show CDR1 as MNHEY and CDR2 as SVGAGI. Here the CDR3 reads CASSSWGQGKTEAFF. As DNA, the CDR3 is TGTGCCAGCAGTTCCTGGGGACAGGGAAAAACTGAAGCTTTCTTT.

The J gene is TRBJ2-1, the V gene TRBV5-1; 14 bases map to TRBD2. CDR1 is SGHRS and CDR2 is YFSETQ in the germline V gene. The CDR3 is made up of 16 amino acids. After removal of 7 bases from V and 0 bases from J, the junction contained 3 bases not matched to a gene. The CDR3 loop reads CASGLAGGPSYNEQFF. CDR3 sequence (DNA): TGCGCCAGCGGACTAGCGGGAGGCCCCTCCTACAATGAGCAGTTCTTC.

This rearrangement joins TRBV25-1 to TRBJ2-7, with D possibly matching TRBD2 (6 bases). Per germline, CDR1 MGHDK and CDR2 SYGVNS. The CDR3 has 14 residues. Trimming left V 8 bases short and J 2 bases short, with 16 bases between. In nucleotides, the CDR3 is TGTGCCAGCGGGAGGCTAAAGGGAACCTACGAGCAGTACTTC. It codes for CASGRLKGTYEQYF.

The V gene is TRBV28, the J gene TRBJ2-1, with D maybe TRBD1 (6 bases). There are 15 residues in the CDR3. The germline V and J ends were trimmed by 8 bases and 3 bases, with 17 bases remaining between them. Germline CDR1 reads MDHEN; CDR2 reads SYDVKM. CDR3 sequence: CASREERGFYNEQFF. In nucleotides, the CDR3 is TGTGCCAGCCGCGAAGAAAGGGGGTTCTACAATGAGCAGTTCTTC.

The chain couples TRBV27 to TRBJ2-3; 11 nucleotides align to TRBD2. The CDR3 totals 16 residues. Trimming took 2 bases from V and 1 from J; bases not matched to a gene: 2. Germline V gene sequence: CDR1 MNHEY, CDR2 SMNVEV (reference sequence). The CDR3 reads CASSLTGLAGTDTQYF. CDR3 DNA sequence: TGTGCCAGCAGTTTAACGGGACTAGCGGGCACAGATACGCAGTATTTT.

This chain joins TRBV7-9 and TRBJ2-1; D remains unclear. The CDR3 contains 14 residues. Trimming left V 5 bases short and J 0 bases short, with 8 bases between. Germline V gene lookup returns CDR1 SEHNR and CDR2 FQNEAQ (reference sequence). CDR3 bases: TGTGCCAGCAGCCCCCTAGTCTCCTACAATGAGCAGTTCTTC. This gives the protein CASSPLVSYNEQFF.

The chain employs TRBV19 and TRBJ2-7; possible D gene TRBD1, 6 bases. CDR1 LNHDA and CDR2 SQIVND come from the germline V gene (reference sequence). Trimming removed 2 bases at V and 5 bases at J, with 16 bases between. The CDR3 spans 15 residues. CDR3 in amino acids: CASSIRQVEKDEQYF. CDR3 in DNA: TGTGCCAGTAGTATACGACAGGTCGAAAAGGACGAGCAGTACTTC.

CDR3 amino acids: CASSYGATSGRREQYF. CDR3 DNA: TGTGCCAGCAGTTACGGCGCGACTAGCGGGAGACGCGAGCAGTACTTC. The chain links TRBV6-2 or TRBV6-3 to TRBJ2-7, with 12 bases lining up with TRBD2. Unmatched junction bases numbered 8, after V lost 2 bases and J lost 6 bases. The CDR3 is 16 residues long. CDR1 is MNHEY, CDR2 SVGEGT, per germline.

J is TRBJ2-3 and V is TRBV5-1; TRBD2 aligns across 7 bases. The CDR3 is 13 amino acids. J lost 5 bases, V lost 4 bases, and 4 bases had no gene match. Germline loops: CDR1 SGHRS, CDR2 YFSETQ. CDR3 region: CASSPPGGDTQYF. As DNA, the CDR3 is TGCGCCAGCAGCCCCCCGGGGGGAGATACGCAGTATTTT.

CDR3 sequence: CASSQDAGVYNSPLHF. CDR3 in DNA: TGCGCCAGCAGCCAAGATGCGGGAGTCTATAATTCACCCCTCCACTTT. The rearrangement joins TRBV4-1 to TRBJ1-6; D remains ambiguous. Germline CDR1 reads MGHRA; CDR2 reads YSYEKL. The CDR3 is made up of 16 amino acids. V was shortened by 0 bases and J by 3 bases, with 9 bases between the two germline ends.

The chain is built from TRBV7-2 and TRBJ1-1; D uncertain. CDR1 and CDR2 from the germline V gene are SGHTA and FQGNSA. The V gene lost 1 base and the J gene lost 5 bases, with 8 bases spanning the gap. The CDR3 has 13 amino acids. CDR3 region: CASSLGRRTEAFF. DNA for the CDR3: TGTGCCAGCAGCTTAGGGAGGAGGACTGAAGCTTTCTTT. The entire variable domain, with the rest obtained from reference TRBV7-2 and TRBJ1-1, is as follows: GAGVSQSPSNKVTEKGKDVELRCDPISGHTALYWYRQSLGQGLEFLIYFQGNSAPDKSGLPSDRFSAERTGGSVSTLTIQRTQQEDSAVYLCASSLGRRTEAFFGQGTRLTVV.

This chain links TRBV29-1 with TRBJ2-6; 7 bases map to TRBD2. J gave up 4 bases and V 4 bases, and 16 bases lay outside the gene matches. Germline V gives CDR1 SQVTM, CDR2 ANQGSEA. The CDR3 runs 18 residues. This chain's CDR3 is CSVASGEYLLGGANVLTF. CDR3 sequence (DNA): TGCAGCGTTGCTAGCGGAGAATACCTGCTGGGAGGGGCCAACGTCCTGACTTTC.

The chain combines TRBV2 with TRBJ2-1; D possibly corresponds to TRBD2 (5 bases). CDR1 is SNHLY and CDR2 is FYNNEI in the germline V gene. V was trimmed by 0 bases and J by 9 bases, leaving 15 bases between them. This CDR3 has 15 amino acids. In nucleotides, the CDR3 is TGTGCCAGCAGTGAAGCGGGAGTCTGGCTCGGTGAGCAGTTCTTC. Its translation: CASSEAGVWLGEQFF.

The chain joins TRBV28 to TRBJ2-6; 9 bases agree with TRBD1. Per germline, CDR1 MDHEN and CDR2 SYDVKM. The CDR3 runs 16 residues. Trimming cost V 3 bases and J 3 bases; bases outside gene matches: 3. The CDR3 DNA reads TGTGCCAGCAGTTTCTGGGACAGGGTTGGGGCCAACGTCCTGACTTTC. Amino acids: CASSFWDRVGANVLTF.

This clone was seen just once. CDR3 nucleotide sequence: TGTGCCTGGAGTGTCGGGGTCCTAGTGAGCAATCAGCCCCAGCATTTT. It yields the protein CAWSVGVLVSNQPQHF. V and J are TRBV30 and TRBJ1-5; D not resolved. In germline, CDR1 is GTSNPN, CDR2 SVGIG (reference sequence). The CDR3 length is 16 residues. Trimming cost V 0 bases and J 1 base, with 13 bases left between them.

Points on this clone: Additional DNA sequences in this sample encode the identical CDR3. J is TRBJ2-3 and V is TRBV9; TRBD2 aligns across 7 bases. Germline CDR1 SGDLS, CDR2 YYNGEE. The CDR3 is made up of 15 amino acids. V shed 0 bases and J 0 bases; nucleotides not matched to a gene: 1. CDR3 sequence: CASSVAGGSTDTQYF. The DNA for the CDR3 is TGTGCCAGCAGCGTAGCGGGAGGTAGCACAGATACGCAGTATTTT.